The 26 T cell receptor beta chains below all came from one sample that was sequenced in a study of shared clonotypes between healthy human individuals. Assay: immunoSEQ multiplex PCR; the TCRdb copy retains only in-frame clones and omits some. The sample records around 88,000 clones, roughly 69% being singletons. The sequencing sample was made of memory CD8+ T cells sorted from blood. Subset defined: CD45RO+ cells pooled with CCR7-negative TemRA cells. These TCRs come from a man under 40 in good health.

Only one count was recorded for this clone. CDR3 in amino acids: CASSSGLAGGELFF. CDR3 DNA sequence: TGTGCCAGCAGCTCCGGACTAGCGGGAGGGGAGCTGTTTTTT. The V and J genes are TRBV11-2 and TRBJ2-2; 12 bases map to TRBD2. The V segment lost 4 bases and the J segment 8 bases; nucleotides outside the gene matches: 2. The CDR3 is made up of 14 amino acids. Germline CDR1 SGHAT, CDR2 FQNNGV.

The chain couples TRBV6-4 to TRBJ1-1, with 10 bases aligning to TRBD1. CDR1 is MRHNA and CDR2 is SNTAGT in the germline V gene. CDR3 length: 14 residues. With 4 bases clipped from V and 5 bases from J, the junction kept 4 bases outside the gene matches. CDR3 sequence (DNA): TGTGCCAGCAGTGCCGGACAGGGGGTAACTGAAGCTTTCTTT. It codes for CASSAGQGVTEAFF.

The chain carries TRBV27 and TRBJ2-5; D might be TRBD1 (6 bases). Germline CDR1 reads MNHEY; CDR2 reads SMNVEV (reference sequence). The V and J ends lost 6 bases and 1 base respectively, with 15 bases between them. The CDR3 totals 15 residues. DNA for the CDR3: TGTGCCAGCAGAAGGGGGAACGCTATCCAAGAGACCCAGTACTTC. It yields the protein CASRRGNAIQETQYF.

This clone was seen a handful of times. CDR3 in DNA: TGTGCCAGCAGTGAGGTAAAGGGCACCACCGGGGAGCTGTTTTTT. This sequence encodes CASSEVKGTTGELFF. The chain carries TRBV2 and TRBJ2-2; D unclear. The CDR3 contains 15 residues. In germline, CDR1 is SNHLY, CDR2 FYNNEI. Trimming cost V 3 bases and J 4 bases, with 12 bases left between them. Full variable domain (remainder filled in from reference TRBV2 and TRBJ2-2): EPEVTQTPSHQVTQMGQEVILRCVPISNHLYFYWYRQILGQKVEFLVSFYNNEISEKSEIFDDQFSVERPDGSNFTLKIRSTKLEDSAMYFCASSEVKGTTGELFFGEGSRLTVL.

J is TRBJ2-6 and V is TRBV6-4; possible D gene TRBD2, 5 bases. The length of the CDR3 is 21 residues. V gave up 2 bases and J gave up 0 bases, with 23 bases separating them. CDR1 is MRHNA and CDR2 is SNTAGT in the germline V gene. CDR3 region: CASSDTAGVEAGVSGANVLTF. The DNA of the CDR3 is TGTGCCAGCAGTGACACAGCTGGTGTGGAGGCCGGAGTCTCTGGGGCCAACGTCCTGACTTTC.

The chain employs TRBV30 and TRBJ2-1, with D perhaps matching TRBD1 or TRBD2 (5 bases each). Germline V gene sequence: CDR1 GTSNPN, CDR2 SVGIG (reference sequence). V gave up 1 base and J gave up 11 bases, with 15 bases separating them. The CDR3 totals 13 residues. DNA for the CDR3: TGTGCCTGGAGTGACGGGGCAGGGCAGCAGCAGTTCTTC. Protein sequence: CAWSDGAGQQQFF.

V gene TRBV7-9 combines with J gene TRBJ2-5; 10 bases align to TRBD2. The CDR3 runs 16 residues. The germline CDR1 and CDR2 sequences are SEHNR and FQNEAQ (reference sequence). J was trimmed by 4 bases and V by 5 bases; bases with no gene match: 10. The CDR3 sequence: CASSPSGSLDGETQYF. The CDR3 DNA follows: TGTGCCAGCAGCCCTAGCGGGAGTTTAGACGGAGAGACCCAGTACTTC.

The genes are TRBV5-6 and TRBJ2-7; maybe TRBD1 (5 bases). CDR3 length: 14 residues. V was pared by 2 bases and J by 1 base, with 10 bases between. Germline V CDR1 and CDR2: SGHDT, YYEEEE. CDR3 bases: TGTGCCAGCAGCTTTTTAGGGGTTTCCTACGAGCAGTACTTC. Encoded protein: CASSFLGVSYEQYF. The entire variable domain, with the rest obtained from reference TRBV5-6 and TRBJ2-7, is as follows: DAGVTQSPTHLIKTRGQQVTLRCSPKSGHDTVSWYQQALGQGPQFIFQYYEEEERQRGNFPDRFSGHQFPNYSSELNVNALLLGDSALYLCASSFLGVSYEQYFGPGTRLTVT.

This clone was seen only a few times. Additional DNA sequences in this sample encode the identical CDR3. The chain links TRBV27 to TRBJ2-1; the D is unclear. In germline, CDR1 is MNHEY, CDR2 SMNVEV (reference sequence). The ends were cut back, 5 bases at V and 5 bases at J, with 10 bases in the middle. The CDR3 extends over 13 amino acids. CDR3 DNA sequence: TGTGCCAGCAGTCCGTTTGGGGACAATGAGCAGTTCTTC. Protein sequence: CASSPFGDNEQFF.

This clone was counted many times. This rearrangement joins TRBV4-3 to TRBJ2-1, with TRBD2 as a possible D gene (6 bases). Trimming took 0 bases from V and 2 from J, leaving 11 bases between them. Germline loops: CDR1 LGHNA, CDR2 YSLEER. The CDR3 covers 16 residues. The DNA for the CDR3 is TGCGCCAGCAGCCAAGAACCTAGCGAGGCCTACAATGAGCAGTTCTTC. This sequence encodes CASSQEPSEAYNEQFF.

This clone has more than one count but fewer than ten. The chain couples TRBV12-5 to TRBJ2-1; unclear D gene. V was cut by 2 bases and J by 8 bases, with 10 bases left in between. Germline V CDR1 and CDR2: LGHNT, FRNRAP. This CDR3 is 13 amino acids long. For the CDR3, the DNA is TGTGCTAGTGGTTTGATCAGTCGTCATGAGCAGTTCTTC. It specifies CASGLISRHEQFF. Filled out from reference TRBV12-5 and TRBJ2-1, the complete variable domain reads DARVTQTPRHKVTEMGQEVTMRCQPILGHNTVFWYRQTMMQGLELLAYFRNRAPLDDSGMPKDRFSAEMPDATLATLKIQPSEPRDSAVYFCASGLISRHEQFFGPGTRLTVL.

V usage is TRBV7-9 and J usage is TRBJ2-1; D is unresolved. The V gene lost 4 bases and the J gene lost 9 bases, with 16 bases spanning the gap. The V gene's germline CDR1 is SEHNR and CDR2 FQNEAQ (reference sequence). The CDR3 runs to 14 residues. The DNA of the CDR3 is TGTGCCAGCAGCTCCCCCGGGCCTCGAGCTGAGCAGTTCTTC. This encodes CASSSPGPRAEQFF.

J is TRBJ2-3 and V is TRBV2; D unclear. This CDR3 has 17 residues. Between the trimmed V and J ends, which lost 5 bases and 0 bases, there was a span of 18 bases. Germline CDR1 and CDR2: SNHLY and FYNNEI. CDR3 DNA: TGTGCCAGCAGTTCTACCTTGACGACGTCTAGCACAGATACGCAGTATTTT. Its translation: CASSSTLTTSSTDTQYF.

The sample holds a few counts of this clone. The V call is TRBV5-6, the J call TRBJ2-3; 8 bases match TRBD1. The CDR3 sequence is 16 residues long. In germline, CDR1 is SGHDT, CDR2 YYEEEE. V lost 0 bases, J lost 2 bases, and 5 bases stayed unmatched. The CDR3 bases are TGTGCCAGCAGCTTGGAGACAGGGGTTTCCACAGATACGCAGTATTTT. This codes for CASSLETGVSTDTQYF. The full variable domain, rest sourced from reference TRBV5-6 and TRBJ2-3, is DAGVTQSPTHLIKTRGQQVTLRCSPKSGHDTVSWYQQALGQGPQFIFQYYEEEERQRGNFPDRFSGHQFPNYSSELNVNALLLGDSALYLCASSLETGVSTDTQYFGPGTRLTVL.

In this sample, this clone turned up once. The chain is built from TRBV6-6 and TRBJ1-1, with TRBD1 identical over 8 bases. Trimming took 6 bases from V and 0 from J; bases not matched to a gene: 6. The CDR3 contains 15 residues. The germline V gene encodes CDR1 MNHNY and CDR2 SVGAGI (reference sequence). CDR3 protein: CASRGQDGLNTEAFF. CDR3 sequence (DNA): TGTGCCAGCAGGGGACAGGATGGGTTGAACACTGAAGCTTTCTTT.

This clone has just a few counts. The rearrangement links TRBV2 to TRBJ2-5; the D is unclear. The V end lost 5 bases, the J end lost 5 bases, and 15 bases lay between the germline ends. Looked up from germline, CDR1 is SNHLY and CDR2 is FYNNEI. The CDR3 is 14 amino acids. In DNA, the CDR3 is TGTGCCAGCAGTCAAAACACCTTAGGGGAGACCCAGTACTTC. This encodes CASSQNTLGETQYF.

This clone came up a few times. At one of its ends the junction is not consistent with the germline gene, which may arise from a read error. The rearrangement uses TRBV27 and TRBJ1-1; no clear D gene. CDR3 size: 15 residues. The germline V gene encodes CDR1 MNHEY and CDR2 SMNVEV (reference sequence). This chain's CDR3 is CASSSRERLNTEAFF. The CDR3 DNA sequence: TGTGCCAGCAGTTCCCGTGAGAGGCTGAACACTGAGGCTTTCTTT.

V and J are TRBV10-1 and TRBJ2-3; D is ambiguous. Trimming removed 2 bases from V and 4 bases from J, with 7 bases in between. The CDR3 runs to 13 residues. The germline V gene has CDR1 WNHNN and CDR2 SYGVQD (reference sequence). CDR3 region: CASSEDLPDTQYF. CDR3 in DNA: TGCGCCAGCAGTGAGGACCTCCCAGATACGCAGTATTTT.

This clone occurred a few times. The chain couples TRBV7-2 to TRBJ2-7; 8 nucleotides match TRBD2. The ends lost 3 bases at V and 1 base at J; junction bases unmatched: 5. Germline V CDR1 and CDR2: SGHTA, FQGNSA. This CDR3 contains 15 residues. As DNA, the CDR3 is TGTGCCAGCAGCTTTGGGGGGACTAGTTCCTACGAGCAGTACTTC. It translates to CASSFGGTSSYEQYF.

CDR3 DNA: TGTGCCAGCAGCTCGGTGCTAGAACATGAGCAGTTCTTC. Translating gives CASSSVLEHEQFF. The chain is built from TRBV7-2 and TRBJ2-1; no reliable D call. Germline values: CDR1 SGHTA, CDR2 FQGNSA. V lost 4 bases, J lost 8 bases, and 12 bases lay in between. This CDR3 contains 13 residues.

V is TRBV11-2 and J is TRBJ1-2, with 9 bases fitting TRBD1. The CDR3 totals 16 residues. Germline V gene sequence: CDR1 SGHAT, CDR2 FQNNGV. Trimming at V came to 10 bases and at J to 1 base, leaving 13 bases not matched to a gene. The CDR3 loop reads CATLALRTGVNYGYTF. DNA for the CDR3: TGTGCCACCCTAGCTCTTCGGACAGGGGTTAACTATGGCTACACCTTC.

This clone was seen more than once but under ten times. The gene calls are TRBV9 and TRBJ1-1; the D gene is possibly TRBD1 (6 bases). Trimming took 0 bases from V and 10 from J, leaving 16 bases between them. CDR1 is SGDLS and CDR2 is YYNGEE in the germline V gene. The CDR3 has 14 amino acids. The CDR3 DNA sequence: TGTGCCAGCAGCGTAGCGAATACAGGGAGGGGAGCTTTCTTT. It codes for CASSVANTGRGAFF.

A single count supports this clone. The chain uses TRBV25-1 and TRBJ2-3; 9 bases are shared with TRBD1. The CDR3 has 16 residues. The germline gives CDR1 MGHDK, CDR2 SYGVNS. Trimming took 7 bases from V and 4 from J; bases not matched to a gene: 12. The CDR3 coding sequence is TGTGCCAGCACCAACCTTCGACAGGGGGGACCAGATACGCAGTATTTT. Its protein product is CASTNLRQGGPDTQYF. The complete variable domain, with remaining parts taken from reference TRBV25-1 and TRBJ2-3, reads EADIYQTPRYLVIGTGKKITLECSQTMGHDKMYWYQQDPGMELHLIHYSYGVNSTEKGDLSSESTVSRIRTEHFPLTLESARPSHTSQYLCASTNLRQGGPDTQYFGPGTRLTVL.

The chain couples TRBV11-1 to TRBJ2-7; 9 nucleotides match TRBD2. The CDR3 is 14 amino acids. From germline, CDR1 is SGHAT and CDR2 FQDESV (reference sequence). With V trimmed by 1 base and J by 6 bases, 4 bases remained unmatched. CDR3 sequence (DNA): TGTGCCAGCAGCTTAGACCTAGCGGGATTCGAGCAGTACTTC. This translates into CASSLDLAGFEQYF. The full variable domain, its missing parts supplied by reference TRBV11-1 and TRBJ2-7, is EAEVAQSPRYKITEKSQAVAFWCDPISGHATLYWYRQILGQGPELLVQFQDESVVDDSQLPKDRFSAERLKGVDSTLKIQPAELGDSAMYLCASSLDLAGFEQYFGPGTRLTVT.

This chain connects TRBV5-6 to TRBJ2-7, with TRBD1 matching over 8 bases. The CDR3 loop spans 14 amino acids. The V segment lost 0 bases and the J segment 2 bases; nucleotides outside the gene matches: 1. In germline, CDR1 is SGHDT, CDR2 YYEEEE. As DNA, the CDR3 is TGTGCCAGCAGCTTGGGACAGGGGCCCTACGAGCAGTACTTC. Translated, it gives CASSLGQGPYEQYF.

The chain recombines TRBV28 with TRBJ1-2; D possibly corresponds to TRBD1 (5 bases). Germline lookup yields CDR1 MDHEN and CDR2 SYDVKM. V was pared by 4 bases and J by 4 bases, with 13 bases between. The CDR3 contains 14 residues. The CDR3 sequence is CASSWGQGGYGYTF. Written as DNA, the CDR3 is TGTGCCAGCAGTTGGGGCCAGGGTGGCTATGGCTACACCTTC.